Listed below are T cell receptor beta chains from one sample, sequenced in a study of response to subunit inactivated influenza vaccine. TCRdb recomputed calls from the RT-PCR reads with MiXCR, one row per CDR3 protein. The table lists about 540,000 distinct CDR3 sequences, 20% to 25% of them singletons. This sample also belongs to another study, concerning T cells expressing NK-cell markers.

The sample consisted of CD4+ T cells sorted from PBMCs, taken less than 13 days after vaccination. All receptors derive from a man aged 50 to 59 who received an inactivated influenza vaccine. Both conserved end residues are part of each CDR3. A D gene is named only where the DNA matches it firmly. Expanded clones get a size class; other rows say once, few or many, or leave the size out.

CDR3aa: CASSRTTGGFPMNTEAFF
CDR3nt: TGCGCCAGCAGCAGAACGACAGGTGGATTTCCCATGAACACTGAAGCTTTCTTT
abundance: few
d_gene: .
v_gene: TRBV5-1
j_gene: TRBJ1-1
len: 18

CDR3aa: CASSQVAEQFF
CDR3nt: TGTGCCAGCAGCCAAGTTGCTGAGCAGTTCTTC
abundance: few
d_gene: .
v_gene: TRBV3-1
j_gene: TRBJ2-1
len: 11

CDR3aa: CASSTLTGVNTEAFF
CDR3nt: TGTGCCAGCAGCACCTTGACAGGGGTGAACACTGAAGCTTTCTTT
abundance: .
d_gene: TRBD1
v_gene: TRBV7-2
j_gene: TRBJ1-1
len: 15

CDR3aa: CASSNWDTQYF
CDR3nt: TGTGCCAGCAGCAACTGGGATACGCAGTATTTT
abundance: .
d_gene: .
v_gene: TRBV5-4
j_gene: TRBJ2-3
len: 11

CDR3aa: CASSEAGGLAQETQYF
CDR3nt: TGCGCCAGCAGTGAAGCGGGGGGGCTAGCCCAAGAGACCCAGTACTTC
abundance: .
d_gene: TRBD2
v_gene: TRBV5-1
j_gene: TRBJ2-5
len: 16

CDR3aa: CASRLGSLEQYF
CDR3nt: TGTGCCAGCCGCCTGGGGTCCCTCGAGCAGTACTTC
abundance: few
d_gene: .
v_gene: TRBV12-3/TRBV12-4
j_gene: TRBJ2-7
len: 12

CDR3aa: CASSELGSGGPIWETQYF
CDR3nt: TGTGCCAGCAGTGAACTGGGGAGCGGGGGTCCCATTTGGGAGACCCAGTACTTC
abundance: .
d_gene: TRBD2
v_gene: TRBV6-1
j_gene: TRBJ2-5
len: 18

CDR3aa: CAVASGGAYEQYF
CDR3nt: TGTGCCGTAGCTAGCGGGGGGGCCTACGAGCAGTACTTC
abundance: few
d_gene: TRBD2
v_gene: TRBV10-3
j_gene: TRBJ2-7
len: 13

CDR3aa: CASSQSAGTDTQYF
CDR3nt: TGTGCCAGCAGCCAAAGTGCAGGAACAGATACGCAGTATTTT
abundance: .
d_gene: .
v_gene: TRBV4-2
j_gene: TRBJ2-3
len: 14

CDR3aa: CASSFGMANTEAFF
CDR3nt: TGTGCCAGCAGCTTCGGCATGGCGAACACTGAAGCTTTCTTT
abundance: many
d_gene: .
v_gene: TRBV5-5
j_gene: TRBJ1-1
len: 14

CDR3aa: CAWTLTQSEQYF
CDR3nt: TGTGCCTGGACCCTGACGCAATCCGAGCAGTACTTC
abundance: .
d_gene: .
v_gene: TRBV30
j_gene: TRBJ2-7
len: 12

CDR3aa: CASSLSQTYQETQYF
CDR3nt: TGTGCCAGCAGTTTATCGCAGACTTACCAAGAGACCCAGTACTTC
abundance: .
d_gene: .
v_gene: TRBV27
j_gene: TRBJ2-5
len: 15

CDR3aa: CATLEGVGKTQYF
CDR3nt: TGTGCCACCCTGGAGGGAGTGGGAAAGACCCAGTACTTC
abundance: .
d_gene: .
v_gene: TRBV6-2/TRBV6-3
j_gene: TRBJ2-5
len: 13

CDR3aa: CASSLEREPYNEQFF
CDR3nt: TGTGCCAGCAGCTTAGAGCGGGAGCCCTACAATGAGCAGTTCTTC
abundance: .
d_gene: TRBD2
v_gene: TRBV7-2
j_gene: TRBJ2-1
len: 15

CDR3aa: CASSLVGTGAGEKLFF
CDR3nt: TGTGCCAGCAGCTTAGTTGGAACAGGGGCAGGTGAAAAACTGTTTTTT
abundance: .
d_gene: TRBD1
v_gene: TRBV7-2
j_gene: TRBJ1-4
len: 16

CDR3aa: CSGRARRGADTQYF
CDR3nt: TGCAGTGGTAGGGCCCGTCGGGGGGCAGATACGCAGTATTTT
abundance: once
d_gene: TRBD2
v_gene: TRBV20-1
j_gene: TRBJ2-3
len: 14

CDR3aa: CASSPQVDSYEQFF
CDR3nt: TGTGCCAGCAGCCCCCAGGTGGACAGTTATGAGCAGTTCTTC
abundance: .
d_gene: .
v_gene: TRBV4-2
j_gene: TRBJ2-1
len: 14

CDR3aa: CASSWVRRSYNEQFF
CDR3nt: TGTGCCAGCAGCTGGGTCCGAAGGTCCTACAATGAGCAGTTCTTC
abundance: many
d_gene: .
v_gene: TRBV7-8
j_gene: TRBJ2-1
len: 15